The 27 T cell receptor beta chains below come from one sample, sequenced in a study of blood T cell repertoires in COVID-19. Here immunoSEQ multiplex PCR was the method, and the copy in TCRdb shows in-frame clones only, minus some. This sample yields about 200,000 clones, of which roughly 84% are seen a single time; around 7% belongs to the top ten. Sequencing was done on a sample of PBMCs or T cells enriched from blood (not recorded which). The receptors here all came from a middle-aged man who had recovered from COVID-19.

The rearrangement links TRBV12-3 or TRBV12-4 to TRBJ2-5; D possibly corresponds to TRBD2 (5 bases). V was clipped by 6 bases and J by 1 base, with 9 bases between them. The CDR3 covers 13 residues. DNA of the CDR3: TGTGCCAGCAGGCTCAGCGGCCAAGAGACCCAGTACTTC. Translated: CASRLSGQETQYF.

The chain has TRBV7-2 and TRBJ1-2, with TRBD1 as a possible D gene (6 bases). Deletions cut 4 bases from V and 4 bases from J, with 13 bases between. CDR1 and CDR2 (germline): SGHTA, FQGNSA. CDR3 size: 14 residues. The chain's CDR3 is CASSSSGGTYGYTF. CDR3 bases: TGTGCCAGCAGCTCGTCGGGGGGCACCTATGGCTACACCTTC. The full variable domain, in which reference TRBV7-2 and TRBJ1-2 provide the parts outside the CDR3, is GAGVSQSPSNKVTEKGKDVELRCDPISGHTALYWYRQSLGQGLEFLIYFQGNSAPDKSGLPSDRFSAERTGGSVSTLTIQRTQQEDSAVYLCASSSSGGTYGYTFGSGTRLTVV.

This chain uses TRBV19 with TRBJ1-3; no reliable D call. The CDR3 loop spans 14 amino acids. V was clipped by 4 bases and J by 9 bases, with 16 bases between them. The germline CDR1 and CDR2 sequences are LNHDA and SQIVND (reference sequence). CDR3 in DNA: TGTGCCAGTAGTAAAACAAAAACCCGATCCACCATATATTTT. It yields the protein CASSKTKTRSTIYF.

CDR3 in amino acids: CAWNRGDGYTF. The CDR3 region has the DNA TGTGCCTGGAACAGGGGGGATGGCTACACCTTC. This rearrangement joins TRBV30 to TRBJ1-2; 8 nucleotides match TRBD1. Trimming took 4 bases from V and 6 from J; bases not matched to a gene: 1. CDR1 and CDR2 (germline): GTSNPN, SVGIG (reference sequence). There are 11 residues in the CDR3.

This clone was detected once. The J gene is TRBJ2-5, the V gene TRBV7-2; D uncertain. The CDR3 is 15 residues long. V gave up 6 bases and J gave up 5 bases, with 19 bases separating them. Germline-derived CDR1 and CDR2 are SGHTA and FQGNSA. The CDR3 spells CASSLNPPVMETQYF. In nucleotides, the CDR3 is TGTGCCAGCAGTCTCAACCCTCCAGTCATGGAGACCCAGTACTTC.

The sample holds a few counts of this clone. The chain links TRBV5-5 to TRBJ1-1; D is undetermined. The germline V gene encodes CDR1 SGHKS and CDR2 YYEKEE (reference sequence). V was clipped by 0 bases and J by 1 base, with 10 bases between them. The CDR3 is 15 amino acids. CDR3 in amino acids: CASSLVLRGNTEAFF. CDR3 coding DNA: TGTGCCAGCAGCTTGGTCTTGCGGGGGAACACTGAAGCTTTCTTT.

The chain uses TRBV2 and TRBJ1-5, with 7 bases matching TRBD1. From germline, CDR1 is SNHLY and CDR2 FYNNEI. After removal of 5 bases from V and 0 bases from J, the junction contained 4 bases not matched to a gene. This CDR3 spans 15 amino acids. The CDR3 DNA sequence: TGTGCCAGCAGTATTAGGACAGGTAGCAATCAGCCCCAGCATTTT. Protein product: CASSIRTGSNQPQHF.

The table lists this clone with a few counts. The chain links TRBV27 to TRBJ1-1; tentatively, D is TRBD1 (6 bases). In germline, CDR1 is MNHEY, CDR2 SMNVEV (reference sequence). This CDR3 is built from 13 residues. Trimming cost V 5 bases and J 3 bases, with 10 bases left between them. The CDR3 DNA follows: TGTGCCAGCAGTACCCGGACAGACACTGAAGCTTTCTTT. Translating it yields CASSTRTDTEAFF.

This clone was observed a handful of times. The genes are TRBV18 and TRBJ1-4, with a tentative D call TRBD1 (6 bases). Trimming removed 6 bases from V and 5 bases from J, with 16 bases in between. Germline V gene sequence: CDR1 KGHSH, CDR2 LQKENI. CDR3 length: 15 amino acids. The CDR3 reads CASSRDRGGNEKLFF. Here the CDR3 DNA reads TGTGCCAGCTCCCGGGACCGAGGGGGAAATGAAAAACTGTTTTTT.

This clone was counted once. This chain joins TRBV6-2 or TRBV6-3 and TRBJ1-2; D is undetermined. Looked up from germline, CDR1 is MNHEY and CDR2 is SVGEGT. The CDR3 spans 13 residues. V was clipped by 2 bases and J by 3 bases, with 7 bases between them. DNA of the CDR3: TGTGCCAGCAGTTACATGGAGGACTATGGCTACACCTTC. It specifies CASSYMEDYGYTF.

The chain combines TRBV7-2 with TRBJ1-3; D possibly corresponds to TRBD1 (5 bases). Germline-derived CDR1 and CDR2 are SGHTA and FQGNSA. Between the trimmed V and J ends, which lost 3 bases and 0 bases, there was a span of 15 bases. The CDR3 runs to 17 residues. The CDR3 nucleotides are TGTGCCAGCAGCTTTGGCAGGGCCTCACTCTCTGGAAACACCATATATTTT. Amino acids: CASSFGRASLSGNTIYF.

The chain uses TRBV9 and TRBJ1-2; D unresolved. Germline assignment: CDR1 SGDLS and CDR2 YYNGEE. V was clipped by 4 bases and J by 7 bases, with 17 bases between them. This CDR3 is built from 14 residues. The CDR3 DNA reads TGTGCCAGCAGCCCCCGGCGGGCAGACCCTGGCTACACCTTC. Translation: CASSPRRADPGYTF.

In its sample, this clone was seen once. This CDR3 is CASSYATGLTNTEAFF. CDR3 nucleotide sequence: TGTGCCAGCAGTTACGCAACGGGACTCACGAACACTGAAGCTTTCTTT. The V call is TRBV6-5, the J call TRBJ1-1, with D possibly being TRBD1 (5 bases). The CDR3 length is 16 residues. Germline lookup yields CDR1 MNHEY and CDR2 SVGAGI. Trimming took 2 bases from V and 1 from J, leaving 14 bases between them.

The CDR3 loop is CASSLERGRDTQYF. The CDR3 DNA sequence: TGTGCCAGCAGCTTAGAGCGGGGGAGAGATACGCAGTATTTT. The chain has TRBV7-9 and TRBJ2-3; 8 bases are a match to TRBD2. V was clipped by 1 base and J by 5 bases; unmatched bases: 2. The CDR3 is made up of 14 amino acids. CDR1 is SEHNR, CDR2 FQNEAQ, per germline (reference sequence).

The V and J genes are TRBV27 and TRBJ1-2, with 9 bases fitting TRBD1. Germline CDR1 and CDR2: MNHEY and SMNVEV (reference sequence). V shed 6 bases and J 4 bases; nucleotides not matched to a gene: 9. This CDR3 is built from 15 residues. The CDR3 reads CASRPTGGASYGYTF. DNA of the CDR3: TGTGCCAGCAGGCCTACAGGGGGCGCATCCTATGGCTACACCTTC.

The CDR3 spells CASSMSPTGNQPQHF. CDR3 nucleotide sequence: TGTGCCAGTAGTATGTCCCCGACAGGGAATCAGCCCCAGCATTTT. The chain carries TRBV19 and TRBJ1-5; 7 nucleotides align to TRBD1. The CDR3 is 15 residues long. CDR1 LNHDA and CDR2 SQIVND come from the germline V gene (reference sequence). V lost 3 bases and J lost 4; bases outside the gene matches: 6.

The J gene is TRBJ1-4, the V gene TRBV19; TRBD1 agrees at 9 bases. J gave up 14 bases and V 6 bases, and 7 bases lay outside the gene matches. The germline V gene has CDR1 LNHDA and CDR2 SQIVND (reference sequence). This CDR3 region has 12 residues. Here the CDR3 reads CASSITGGGLFF. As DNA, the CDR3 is TGTGCCAGTAGCATTACAGGGGGCGGCCTGTTTTTT.

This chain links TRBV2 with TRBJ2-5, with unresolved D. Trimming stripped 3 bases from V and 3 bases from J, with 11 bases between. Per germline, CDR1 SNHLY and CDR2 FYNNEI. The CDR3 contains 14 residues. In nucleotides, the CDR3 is TGTGCCAGCAGTGAGGGCCGGCGCGAAGAGACCCAGTACTTC. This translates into CASSEGRREETQYF.

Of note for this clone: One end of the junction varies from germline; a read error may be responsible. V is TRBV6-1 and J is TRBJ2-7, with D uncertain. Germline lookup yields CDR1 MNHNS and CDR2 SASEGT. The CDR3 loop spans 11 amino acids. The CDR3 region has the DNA TGTGCCAGCAGTGAGCTTCGGCAGCTAGACTTC. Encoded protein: CASSELRQLDF.

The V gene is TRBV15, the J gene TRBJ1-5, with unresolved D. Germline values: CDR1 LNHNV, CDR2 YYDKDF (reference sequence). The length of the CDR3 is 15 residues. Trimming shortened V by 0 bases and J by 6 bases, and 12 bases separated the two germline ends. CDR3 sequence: CATSRDFRQAQPQHF. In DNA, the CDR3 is TGTGCCACCAGCAGAGATTTCCGCCAGGCTCAGCCCCAGCATTTT.

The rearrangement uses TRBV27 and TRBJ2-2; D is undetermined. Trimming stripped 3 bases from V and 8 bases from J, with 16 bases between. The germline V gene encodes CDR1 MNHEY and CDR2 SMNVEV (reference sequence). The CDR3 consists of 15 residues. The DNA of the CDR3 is TGTGCCAGCAGTTTTAATTCGTGGGCTAAGGGGGAGCTGTTTTTT. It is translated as CASSFNSWAKGELFF.

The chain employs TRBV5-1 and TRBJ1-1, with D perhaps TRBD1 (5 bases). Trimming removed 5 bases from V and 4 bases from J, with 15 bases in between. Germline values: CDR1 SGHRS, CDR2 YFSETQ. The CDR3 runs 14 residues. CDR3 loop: CASRATGTGTEAFF. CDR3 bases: TGCGCCAGCAGGGCAACAGGAACGGGCACTGAAGCTTTCTTT.

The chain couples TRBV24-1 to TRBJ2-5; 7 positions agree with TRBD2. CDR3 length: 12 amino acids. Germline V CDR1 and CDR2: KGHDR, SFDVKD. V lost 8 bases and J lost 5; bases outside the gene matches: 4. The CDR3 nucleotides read TGTGCCACCATGGGGGGGGAGGAGACCCAGTACTTC. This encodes CATMGGEETQYF.

The CDR3 sequence is CASSFGGTGINSPLHF. CDR3 coding DNA: TGTGCCAGCAGTTTCGGTGGGACAGGAATTAATTCACCCCTCCACTTT. The genes are TRBV7-9 and TRBJ1-6; TRBD1 aligns across 8 bases. Trimming at V came to 6 bases and at J to 6 bases, leaving 10 bases not matched to a gene. Looked up from germline, CDR1 is SEHNR and CDR2 is FQNEAQ (reference sequence). CDR3 size: 16 residues.

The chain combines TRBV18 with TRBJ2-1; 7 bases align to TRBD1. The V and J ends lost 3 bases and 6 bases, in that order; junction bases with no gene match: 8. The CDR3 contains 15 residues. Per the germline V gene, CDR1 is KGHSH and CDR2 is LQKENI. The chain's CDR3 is CASSPGRGTVNEQFF. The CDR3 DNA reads TGTGCCAGCTCACCGGGCAGGGGGACAGTCAATGAGCAGTTCTTC.

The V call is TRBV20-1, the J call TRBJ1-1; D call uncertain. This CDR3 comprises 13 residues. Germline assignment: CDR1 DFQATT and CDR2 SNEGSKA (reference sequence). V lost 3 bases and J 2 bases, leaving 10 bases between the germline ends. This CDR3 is CSASVAVNTEAFF. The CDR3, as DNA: TGCAGTGCTAGTGTCGCAGTTAACACTGAAGCTTTCTTT.

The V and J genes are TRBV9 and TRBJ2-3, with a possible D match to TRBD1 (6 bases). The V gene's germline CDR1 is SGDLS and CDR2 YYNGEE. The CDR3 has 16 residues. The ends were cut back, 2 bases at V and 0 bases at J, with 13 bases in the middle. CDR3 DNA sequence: TGTGCCAGCAGCGTGGGGGCCATGGGTAGCACAGATACGCAGTATTTT. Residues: CASSVGAMGSTDTQYF.